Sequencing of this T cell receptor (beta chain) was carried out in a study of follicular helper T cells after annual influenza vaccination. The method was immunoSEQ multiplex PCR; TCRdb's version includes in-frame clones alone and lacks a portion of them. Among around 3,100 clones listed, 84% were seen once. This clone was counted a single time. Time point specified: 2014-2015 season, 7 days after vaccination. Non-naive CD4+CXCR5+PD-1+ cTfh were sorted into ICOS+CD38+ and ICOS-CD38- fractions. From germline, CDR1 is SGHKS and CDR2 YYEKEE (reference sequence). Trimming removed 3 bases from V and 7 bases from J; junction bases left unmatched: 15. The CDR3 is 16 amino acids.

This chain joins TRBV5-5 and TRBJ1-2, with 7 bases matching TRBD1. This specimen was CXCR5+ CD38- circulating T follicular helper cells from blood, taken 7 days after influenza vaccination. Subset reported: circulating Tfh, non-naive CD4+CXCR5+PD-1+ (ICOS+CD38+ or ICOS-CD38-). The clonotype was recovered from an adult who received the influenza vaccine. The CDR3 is CASSWGTTGDLGGYTF. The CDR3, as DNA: TGTGCCAGCAGCTGGGGGACTACAGGGGACCTGGGTGGCTACACCTTC.